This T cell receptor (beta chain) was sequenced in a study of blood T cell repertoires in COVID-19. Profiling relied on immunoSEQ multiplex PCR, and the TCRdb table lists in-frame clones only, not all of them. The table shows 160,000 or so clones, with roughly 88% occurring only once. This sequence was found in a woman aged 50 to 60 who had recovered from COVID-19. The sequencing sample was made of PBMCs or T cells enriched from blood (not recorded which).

CDR3 in amino acids: CASSLAARTPLHF. CDR3 DNA sequence: TGTGCCAGCAGCTTAGCGGCCAGGACACCCCTCCACTTT. The rearrangement uses TRBV7-2 and TRBJ1-6; no firm D call. Germline V gives CDR1 SGHTA, CDR2 FQGNSA. The CDR3 covers 13 residues. V lost 0 bases and J 11 bases, leaving 8 bases between the germline ends.